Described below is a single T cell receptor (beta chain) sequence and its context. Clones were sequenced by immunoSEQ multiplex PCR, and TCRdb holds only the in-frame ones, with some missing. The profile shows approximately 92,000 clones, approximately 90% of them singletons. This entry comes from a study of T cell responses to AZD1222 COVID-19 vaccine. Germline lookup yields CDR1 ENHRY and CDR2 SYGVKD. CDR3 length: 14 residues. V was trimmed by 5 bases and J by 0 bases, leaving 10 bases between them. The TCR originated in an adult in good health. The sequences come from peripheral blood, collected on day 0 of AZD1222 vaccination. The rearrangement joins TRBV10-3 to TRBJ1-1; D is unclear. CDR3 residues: CAISNEEMNTEAFF. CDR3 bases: TGTGCCATCAGTAACGAAGAGATGAACACTGAAGCTTTCTTT.